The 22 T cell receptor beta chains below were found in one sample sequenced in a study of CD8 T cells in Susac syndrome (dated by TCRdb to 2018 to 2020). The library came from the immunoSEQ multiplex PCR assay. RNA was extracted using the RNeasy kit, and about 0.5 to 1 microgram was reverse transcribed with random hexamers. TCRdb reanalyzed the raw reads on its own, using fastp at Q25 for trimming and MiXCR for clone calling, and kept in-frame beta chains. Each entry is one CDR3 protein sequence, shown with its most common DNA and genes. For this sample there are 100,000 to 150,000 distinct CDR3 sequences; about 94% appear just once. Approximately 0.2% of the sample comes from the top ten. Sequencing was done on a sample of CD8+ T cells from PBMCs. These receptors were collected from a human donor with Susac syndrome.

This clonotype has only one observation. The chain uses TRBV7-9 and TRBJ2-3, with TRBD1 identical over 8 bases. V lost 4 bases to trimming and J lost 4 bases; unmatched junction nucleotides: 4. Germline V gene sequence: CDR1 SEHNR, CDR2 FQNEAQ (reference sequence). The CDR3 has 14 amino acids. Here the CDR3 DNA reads TGTGCCAGCAGCTCGGGACAGGACCCAGATACGCAGTATTTT. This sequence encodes CASSSGQDPDTQYF.

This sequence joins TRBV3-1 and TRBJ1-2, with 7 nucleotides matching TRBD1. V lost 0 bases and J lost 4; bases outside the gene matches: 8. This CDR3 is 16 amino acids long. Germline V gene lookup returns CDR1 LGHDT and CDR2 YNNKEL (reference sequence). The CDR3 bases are TGTGCCAGCAGCCAAGATAGGGCAGGGGGGGGCTATGGCTACACCTTC. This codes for CASSQDRAGGGYGYTF.

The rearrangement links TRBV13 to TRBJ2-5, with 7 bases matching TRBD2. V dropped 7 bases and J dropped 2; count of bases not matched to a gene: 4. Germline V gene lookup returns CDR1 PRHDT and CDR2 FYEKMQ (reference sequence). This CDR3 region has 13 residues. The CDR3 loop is CASKAGHQETQYF. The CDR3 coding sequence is TGTGCCAGCAAAGCGGGGCATCAAGAGACCCAGTACTTC.

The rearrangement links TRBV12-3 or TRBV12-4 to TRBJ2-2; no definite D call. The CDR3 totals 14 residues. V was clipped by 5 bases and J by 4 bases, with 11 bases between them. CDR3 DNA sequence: TGTGCCAGCAGTCCACGTCGGCCCACCGGGGAGCTGTTTTTT. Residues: CASSPRRPTGELFF.

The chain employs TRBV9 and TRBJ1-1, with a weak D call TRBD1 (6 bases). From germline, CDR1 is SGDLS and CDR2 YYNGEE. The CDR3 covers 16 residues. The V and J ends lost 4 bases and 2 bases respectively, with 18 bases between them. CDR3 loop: CASSTSPDRQNTEAFF. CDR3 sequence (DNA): TGTGCCAGCAGCACCAGCCCCGACAGGCAAAACACTGAAGCTTTCTTT.

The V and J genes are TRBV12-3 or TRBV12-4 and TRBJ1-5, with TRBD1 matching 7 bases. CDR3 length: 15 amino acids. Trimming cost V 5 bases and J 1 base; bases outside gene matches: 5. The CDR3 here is CASSPGGNSNQPQHF. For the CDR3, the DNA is TGTGCCAGCAGTCCAGGGGGGAACAGCAATCAGCCCCAGCATTTT.

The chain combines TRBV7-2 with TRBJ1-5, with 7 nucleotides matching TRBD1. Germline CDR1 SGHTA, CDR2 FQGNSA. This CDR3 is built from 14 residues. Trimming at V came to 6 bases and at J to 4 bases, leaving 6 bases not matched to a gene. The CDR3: CASRGGGWNQPQHF. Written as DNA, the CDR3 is TGTGCCAGCAGGGGAGGGGGCTGGAATCAGCCCCAGCATTTT. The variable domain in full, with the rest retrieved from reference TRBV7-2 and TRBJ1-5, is GAGVSQSPSNKVTEKGKDVELRCDPISGHTALYWYRQSLGQGLEFLIYFQGNSAPDKSGLPSDRFSAERTGGSVSTLTIQRTQQEDSAVYLCASRGGGWNQPQHFGDGTRLSIL.

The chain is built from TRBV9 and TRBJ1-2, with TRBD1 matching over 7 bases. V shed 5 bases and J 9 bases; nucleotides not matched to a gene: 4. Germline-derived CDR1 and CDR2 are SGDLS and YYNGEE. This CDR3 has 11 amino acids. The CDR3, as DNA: TGTGCCAGCAGTCAGGGGGTTCGCTACACCTTC. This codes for CASSQGVRYTF.

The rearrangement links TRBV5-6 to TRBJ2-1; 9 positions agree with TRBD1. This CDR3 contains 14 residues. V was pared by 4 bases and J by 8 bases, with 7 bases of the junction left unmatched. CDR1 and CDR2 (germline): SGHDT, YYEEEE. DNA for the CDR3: TGTGCCAGCAGCCGGACAGGGGTGATACATGAGCAGTTCTTC. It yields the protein CASSRTGVIHEQFF. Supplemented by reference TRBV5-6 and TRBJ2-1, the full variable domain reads DAGVTQSPTHLIKTRGQQVTLRCSPKSGHDTVSWYQQALGQGPQFIFQYYEEEERQRGNFPDRFSGHQFPNYSSELNVNALLLGDSALYLCASSRTGVIHEQFFGPGTRLTVL.

In nucleotides, the CDR3 is TGTGCCAGCAGCGATGAAAATCTGGGAGAAAACATTCAGTACTTC. Its translation: CASSDENLGENIQYF. The rearrangement links TRBV7-9 to TRBJ2-4; tentative D call: TRBD2 (5 bases). V lost 5 bases and J lost 5, with 16 bases in between. From germline, CDR1 is SEHNR and CDR2 FQNEAQ (reference sequence). The CDR3 spans 15 residues.

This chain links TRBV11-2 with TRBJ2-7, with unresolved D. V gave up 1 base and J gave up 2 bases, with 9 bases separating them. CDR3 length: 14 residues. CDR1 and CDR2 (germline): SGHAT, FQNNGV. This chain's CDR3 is CASSLGAEAYEQYF. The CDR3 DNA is TGTGCCAGCAGCTTAGGGGCGGAAGCCTACGAGCAGTACTTC.

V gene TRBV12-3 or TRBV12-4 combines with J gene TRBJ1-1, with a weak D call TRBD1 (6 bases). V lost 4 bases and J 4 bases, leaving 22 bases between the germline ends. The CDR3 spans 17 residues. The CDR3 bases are TGTGCCAGCAGTTCCCTCCGTCAGGGGTTCAAGGCCACTGAAGCTTTCTTT. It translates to CASSSLRQGFKATEAFF.

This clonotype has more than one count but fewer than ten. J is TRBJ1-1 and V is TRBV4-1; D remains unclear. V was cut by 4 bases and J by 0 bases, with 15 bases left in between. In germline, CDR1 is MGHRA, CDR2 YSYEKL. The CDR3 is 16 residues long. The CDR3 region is CASSRPRGEMNTEAFF. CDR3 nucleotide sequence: TGCGCCAGCAGCCGGCCCCGAGGAGAAATGAACACTGAAGCTTTCTTT.

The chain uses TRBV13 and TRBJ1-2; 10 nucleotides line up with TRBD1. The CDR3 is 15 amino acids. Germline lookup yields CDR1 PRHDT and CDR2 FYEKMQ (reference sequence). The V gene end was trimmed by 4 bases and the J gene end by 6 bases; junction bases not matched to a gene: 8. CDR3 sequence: CASSSGQGVQDGYTF. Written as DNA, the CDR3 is TGTGCCAGCAGCTCAGGACAGGGGGTTCAGGATGGCTACACCTTC.

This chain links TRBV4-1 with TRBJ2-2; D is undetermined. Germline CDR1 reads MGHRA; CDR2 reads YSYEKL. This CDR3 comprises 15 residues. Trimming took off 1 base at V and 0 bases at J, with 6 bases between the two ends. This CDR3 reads CASSQVPPNTGELFF. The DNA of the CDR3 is TGCGCCAGCAGCCAAGTTCCCCCGAACACCGGGGAGCTGTTTTTT.

The chain's CDR3 is CASSRPLDTEDRGKETQYF. CDR3 DNA: TGCGCCAGCAGCCGCCCATTAGACACCGAGGACAGGGGTAAAGAGACCCAGTACTTC. This sequence joins TRBV4-1 and TRBJ2-5, with 9 bases identical to TRBD1. Looked up from germline, CDR1 is MGHRA and CDR2 is YSYEKL. Germline trimming cut 4 bases from V and 3 bases from J; bases unmatched to any gene: 18. The CDR3 extends over 19 amino acids.

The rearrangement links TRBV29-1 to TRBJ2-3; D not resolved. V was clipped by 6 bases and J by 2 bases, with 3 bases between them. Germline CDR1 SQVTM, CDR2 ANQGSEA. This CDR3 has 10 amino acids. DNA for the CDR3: TGCAGCGTCTACACAGATACGCAGTATTTT. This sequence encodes CSVYTDTQYF.

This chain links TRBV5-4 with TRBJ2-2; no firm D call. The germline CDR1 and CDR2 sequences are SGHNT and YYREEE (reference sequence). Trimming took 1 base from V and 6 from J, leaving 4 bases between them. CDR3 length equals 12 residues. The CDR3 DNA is TGTGCCAGCAGCTTGAAGTCCGGGGAGCTGTTTTTT. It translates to CASSLKSGELFF.

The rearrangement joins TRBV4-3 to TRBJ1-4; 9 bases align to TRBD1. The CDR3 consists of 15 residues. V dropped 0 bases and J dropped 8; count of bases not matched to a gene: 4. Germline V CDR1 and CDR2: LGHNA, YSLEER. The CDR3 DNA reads TGCGCCAGCAGCCAAGAGAGGGACAGGGAGGAAAAACTGTTTTTT. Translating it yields CASSQERDREEKLFF.

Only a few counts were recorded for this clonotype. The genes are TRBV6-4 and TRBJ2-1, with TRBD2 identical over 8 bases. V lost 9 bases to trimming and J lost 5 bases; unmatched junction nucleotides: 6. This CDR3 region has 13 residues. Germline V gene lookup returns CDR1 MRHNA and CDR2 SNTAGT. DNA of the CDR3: TGTGCCAGTTCTAGCGGGTCCAACAATGAGCAGTTCTTC. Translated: CASSSGSNNEQFF.

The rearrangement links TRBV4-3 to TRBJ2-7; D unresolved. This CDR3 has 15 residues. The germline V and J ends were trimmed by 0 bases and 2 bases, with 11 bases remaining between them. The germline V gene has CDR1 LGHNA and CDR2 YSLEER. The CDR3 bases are TGCGCCAGCAGCCAAGATAGGTCGGTTCCCTACGAGCAGTACTTC. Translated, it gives CASSQDRSVPYEQYF.

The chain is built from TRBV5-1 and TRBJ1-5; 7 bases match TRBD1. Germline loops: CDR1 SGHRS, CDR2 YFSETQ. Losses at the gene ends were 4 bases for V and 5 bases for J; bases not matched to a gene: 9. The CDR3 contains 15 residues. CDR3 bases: TGCGCCAGCAGCCCCACGACAGGGTGGGATCAGCCCCAGCATTTT. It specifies CASSPTTGWDQPQHF.